Sequencing of this TCR beta chain was carried out in a study of T cell responses to AZD1222 COVID-19 vaccine. General observations from the study: Spike was spanned by vaccine-associated CD4 TCRs, which were dominant at 160-218 and 743-854.

In the case of this clone: Its antigen is still unknown.

Data came from immunoSEQ multiplex PCR; TCRdb stores just in-frame clones and leaves some out. The sample includes about 200,000 clones, around nine tenths seen only once; the top ten take around 3.6%. Specimen: peripheral blood, collected 28 days after the second dose of the MenACWY control vaccine. The sequence was obtained from an adult who received the MenACWY meningococcal vaccine as a control.

The CDR3 sequence is CASSQRGLSNEKLFF. CDR3 DNA sequence: TGTGCCAGCAGCCAAAGGGGACTCTCTAATGAAAAACTGTTTTTT. The chain links TRBV3-1 (or the pseudogene TRBV3-2) to TRBJ1-4, with D tentatively TRBD1 (5 bases). This CDR3 has 15 amino acids. CDR1 and CDR2 (germline): LGHDT, YNNKEL (reference sequence). Trimming took off 2 bases at V and 3 bases at J, with 10 bases between the two ends.